The subject of this entry is one T cell receptor (beta chain). How the authors handled the data: Estimation of nucleated cell counts was performed using reference gene primer amplification. Using immunoSEQ multiplex PCR, the repertoire was profiled, and TCRdb retains in-frame clones only, with some absent. The V and J calls and the clone size are those of that table, but D and trimming were determined from the DNA. The sample has 50,000 to 65,000 clones, 65% to 90% seen once. V was cut by 5 bases and J by 3 bases, with 8 bases left in between. Germline V gives CDR1 SGHTA, CDR2 FQGNSA. The length of the CDR3 is 13 residues. This entry belongs to a study of blood T cell repertoires in COVID-19. The overall study: Spain, Italy and the United States supplied samples that represented acute and convalescent COVID-19. In each case, the material was cDNA or gDNA derived from T cells, B-cell-depleted T cells, or PBMCs.

The chain uses TRBV7-2 and TRBJ1-5, with D unresolved. This TCR was recovered from a man aged 45-60 years with active COVID-19. Material for sequencing was peripheral blood. CDR3 protein: CASSRSNNQPQHF. The CDR3, as DNA: TGTGCCAGCAGCCGGAGTAACAATCAGCCCCAGCATTTT.